This T cell receptor (delta chain) derives from a study of gamma-delta chains in newborns, infants, children. On the study more broadly: Polyclonal expansion of innate γδ T cells after birth follows microbial exposure.

This CDR3 has 16 amino acids. Per germline, CDR1 GEAIGNYY and CDR2 EKD. This clone was counted only a few times. At one end, the junction sequence differs from germline, possibly due to a read error. This same CDR3 is encoded by further DNA sequences in the sample. TCRdb fed the reads into CATT to redo clone calling. In the table there are 13,000 to 15,000 delta-chain clones, roughly 7% of which are singletons. The chain recombines TRDV2 with TRDJ3, with 8 bases matching TRDD3. Input material: blood. This sequence was found in a child who was a newborn, infant or young child, either healthy, febrile or measles-vaccinated (not recorded which). CDR3: CACDILGAWDTRQMFF. CDR3 in DNA: TGTGCCTGTGACATACTGGGGGCTTGGGACACCCGCCAGATGTTTTTC.